This T cell receptor beta chain came from a study of metastatic and nonmetastatic thyroid tumors. Study overall: Thyroid patients, malignant and benign, had repertoires compared across blood and tumor or nodule tissue. Overall study results and limits: Benign nodules reportedly had significantly lower TCR beta diversity than malignant thyroid tumors in blood and tumor.

This clone has only a few counts. Its antigen is unknown. CDR1 and CDR2 (germline): MNHEY, SVGEGT. The V end was cut by 4 bases, the J end by 2 bases, with 8 bases between. The CDR3 length is 13 residues. Source study methods: To classify distant metastasis in papillary thyroid cancer, a model was built from CDR3 differences across clinicopathological groups. TCRdb re-clonotyped the PCR reads via MiXCR. In this record, the V and J calls reflect TCRdb's handling and not the investigators' own analysis. Of just over 40,000 clones in the sample, over 10% were seen once. No patient received treatment before thyroid surgery.

The sample comprised blood. This sequence originates from a female donor with papillary thyroid cancer or a benign thyroid nodule (not recorded which). Some clones in this sample may be carry-over from other donors' samples. The chain employs TRBV6-2 or TRBV6-3 and TRBJ1-2; D not resolved. CDR3 sequence reads: CASSSSNNYGYTF. In DNA, the CDR3 is TGTGCCAGCAGTTCGTCAAACAACTATGGCTACACCTTC.